The 4 T cell receptor beta chains below all came from one sample that was sequenced in a study of control samples from healthy donors and cancer patients. Here immunoSEQ multiplex PCR was the method, and the copy in TCRdb shows in-frame clones only, minus some. The data contain about 230,000 clones, roughly 82% of them singletons. Sequencing used PBMCs. The origin of the receptors is an older woman with lung cancer.

Comments on this clone: This sample includes further DNA sequences coding for the same CDR3. V usage is TRBV29-1 and J usage is TRBJ2-5; the D gene is possibly TRBD1 (5 bases). This CDR3 region has 13 residues. Germline-derived CDR1 and CDR2 are SQVTM and ANQGSEA. Trimming cost V 3 bases and J 4 bases, with 12 bases left between them. The CDR3 here is CSVDRDGGETQYF. Written as DNA, the CDR3 is TGCAGCGTTGACAGGGATGGTGGAGAGACCCAGTACTTC.

The chain combines TRBV29-1 with TRBJ1-2; D unresolved. V shed 1 base and J shed 3 bases, with 9 bases lying between them. Germline CDR1 is SQVTM and CDR2 is ANQGSEA. The length of the CDR3 is 13 residues. Here the CDR3 reads CSVEARGDYGYTF. For the CDR3, the DNA is TGCAGCGTTGAAGCCCGTGGGGACTATGGCTACACCTTC.

The rearrangement joins TRBV5-1 to TRBJ2-1; 9 bases align to TRBD1. V gave up 4 bases and J gave up 8 bases; unmatched junction bases: 10. This CDR3 comprises 15 residues. Germline loops: CDR1 SGHRS, CDR2 YFSETQ. In DNA form, the CDR3 reads TGCGCCAGCAGCCAGGGACAGGGTATCGCCGATGAGCAGTTCTTC. Its translation: CASSQGQGIADEQFF.

J is TRBJ2-5 and V is TRBV2; 7 positions agree with TRBD2. V shed 6 bases and J 5 bases; nucleotides not matched to a gene: 3. This CDR3 region has 12 residues. The germline CDR1 and CDR2 sequences are SNHLY and FYNNEI. The CDR3 loop reads CASRAGGETQYF. Written as DNA, the CDR3 is TGTGCCAGCAGGGCCGGGGGGGAGACCCAGTACTTC.